A selection of T cell receptor beta chains follows, all from one sample in a study of T cells after yellow fever vaccination. From the 5' RACE reads, TCRdb called clonotypes with MiXCR, one entry per CDR3 protein. The sample gives roughly 500,000 distinct CDR3 sequences, about a fifth of which show up once; around 15% is in the top ten. The sequenced sample was PBMCs, obtained 15 days after the yellow fever booster vaccination. The receptor set was obtained from a man in his thirties or forties who received the YFV17D yellow fever vaccine. Both conserved end residues are part of each CDR3. Each record gives: D gene, J gene, V gene, clone size, CDR3 protein, CDR3 DNA. The D gene is left open where the match is weak. The size field is filled for only some rows; it gives once, few, many or a size class.

d_gene: NA
j_gene: TRBJ2-2
v_gene: TRBV28
abundance: few
CDR3aa: CACRQGNTGELFF
CDR3nt: TGTGCCTGCCGCCAGGGGAACACCGGGGAGCTGTTTTTT

d_gene: TRBD2
j_gene: TRBJ2-7
v_gene: TRBV18
abundance: few
CDR3aa: CASSRSPSGSNYEQYF
CDR3nt: TGTGCCAGCTCCCGCTCCCCTAGCGGGAGTAACTACGAGCAGTACTTC

d_gene: NA
j_gene: TRBJ2-7
v_gene: TRBV27
abundance: NA
CDR3aa: CASSLSPQGPYEQYF
CDR3nt: TGTGCCAGCAGTTTATCGCCCCAGGGTCCCTACGAGCAGTACTTC

d_gene: NA
j_gene: TRBJ2-3
v_gene: TRBV27
abundance: NA
CDR3aa: CASSFRRGVHTDTQYF
CDR3nt: TGTGCCAGCAGTTTTAGGCGTGGGGTCCACACAGATACGCAGTATTTT

d_gene: TRBD1
j_gene: TRBJ2-3
v_gene: TRBV28
abundance: NA
CDR3aa: CASSEDRSTDTQYF
CDR3nt: TGTGCCAGCAGTGAGGACAGGAGCACAGATACGCAGTATTTT

d_gene: TRBD2
j_gene: TRBJ2-1
v_gene: TRBV9
abundance: few
CDR3aa: CASSPRGVLAGGNEQFF
CDR3nt: TGTGCCAGCAGCCCCCGGGGGGTACTAGCGGGAGGGAATGAGCAGTTCTTC

d_gene: TRBD2
j_gene: TRBJ2-3
v_gene: TRBV20-1
abundance: few
CDR3aa: CSAPTASGRDTQYF
CDR3nt: TGCAGTGCCCCCACTGCTAGCGGGAGAGATACGCAGTATTTT

d_gene: NA
j_gene: TRBJ1-5
v_gene: TRBV7-8
abundance: NA
CDR3aa: CASSLEYSNQPQHF
CDR3nt: TGTGCCAGCAGCCTAGAGTATAGCAATCAGCCCCAGCATTTT

d_gene: NA
j_gene: TRBJ1-5
v_gene: TRBV30
abundance: NA
CDR3aa: CAWSGGLGPTQPQHF
CDR3nt: TGTGCCTGGAGCGGGGGGCTAGGCCCAACTCAGCCCCAGCATTTT

d_gene: NA
j_gene: TRBJ2-7
v_gene: TRBV20-1
abundance: few
CDR3aa: CSAMGSAGPTAGYEQYF
CDR3nt: TGCAGTGCTATGGGGTCGGCTGGACCTACGGCGGGCTACGAGCAGTACTTC

d_gene: TRBD2
j_gene: TRBJ2-5
v_gene: TRBV30
abundance: NA
CDR3aa: CAWSYSGVHQETQYF
CDR3nt: TGTGCCTGGAGTTACAGCGGGGTCCACCAAGAGACCCAGTACTTC

d_gene: TRBD2
j_gene: TRBJ2-2
v_gene: TRBV5-1
abundance: NA
CDR3aa: CASSRSGRASTGELFF
CDR3nt: TGCGCCAGCAGCCGGAGCGGGAGGGCCTCCACCGGGGAGCTGTTTTTT

d_gene: TRBD1
j_gene: TRBJ2-1
v_gene: TRBV6-5
abundance: few
CDR3aa: CATMDRSSYNEQFF
CDR3nt: TGTGCCACCATGGACAGGAGCTCCTACAATGAGCAGTTCTTC

d_gene: NA
j_gene: TRBJ2-1
v_gene: TRBV7-3
abundance: NA
CDR3aa: CASSPDGASYNEQFF
CDR3nt: TGTGCCAGCAGCCCCGACGGAGCCTCCTACAATGAGCAGTTCTTC

d_gene: NA
j_gene: TRBJ2-7
v_gene: TRBV7-9
abundance: NA
CDR3aa: CASSYDSGLEQYF
CDR3nt: TGTGCCAGCAGCTACGATTCCGGTCTGGAGCAGTACTTC

d_gene: TRBD2
j_gene: TRBJ2-1
v_gene: TRBV5-1
abundance: NA
CDR3aa: CATRAGGASYNEQFF
CDR3nt: TGCGCCACCAGAGCGGGGGGGGCCTCCTACAATGAGCAGTTCTTC

d_gene: NA
j_gene: TRBJ1-3
v_gene: TRBV5-6
abundance: few
CDR3aa: CASSSQLQEASGNTIYF
CDR3nt: TGTGCCAGCAGCTCGCAGTTACAGGAAGCCTCAGGAAACACCATATATTTT

d_gene: TRBD2
j_gene: TRBJ2-7
v_gene: TRBV20-1
abundance: NA
CDR3aa: CSASEREFYEQYF
CDR3nt: TGCAGTGCTAGCGAGCGGGAGTTCTACGAGCAGTACTTC

d_gene: NA
j_gene: TRBJ1-5
v_gene: TRBV20-1
abundance: NA
CDR3aa: CSARALQVQPQHF
CDR3nt: TGCAGTGCTAGAGCGCTCCAAGTTCAGCCCCAGCATTTT

d_gene: NA
j_gene: TRBJ2-7
v_gene: TRBV15
abundance: few
CDR3aa: CATSKSAAHLFEQYF
CDR3nt: TGTGCCACCAGCAAGTCTGCAGCCCACTTATTCGAGCAGTACTTC

d_gene: TRBD2
j_gene: TRBJ2-5
v_gene: TRBV6-5
abundance: many
CDR3aa: CASSYSKREGVSGTQYF
CDR3nt: TGTGCCAGCAGTTACTCCAAGCGGGAGGGGGTCTCGGGGACCCAGTACTTC

d_gene: TRBD2
j_gene: TRBJ2-1
v_gene: TRBV30
abundance: few
CDR3aa: CAWSRRTSGAYNEQFF
CDR3nt: TGTGCCTGGAGTCGAAGGACTAGCGGAGCCTACAATGAGCAGTTCTTC

d_gene: TRBD2
j_gene: TRBJ2-5
v_gene: TRBV7-6
abundance: NA
CDR3aa: CASSLGTSVTVVQETQYF
CDR3nt: TGTGCCAGCAGCCTAGGGACTAGCGTCACAGTAGTACAAGAGACCCAGTACTTC

d_gene: NA
j_gene: TRBJ2-1
v_gene: TRBV20-1
abundance: few
CDR3aa: CSARGFGSDEQFF
CDR3nt: TGCAGTGCTAGAGGGTTTGGATCGGATGAGCAGTTCTTC

d_gene: NA
j_gene: TRBJ2-5
v_gene: TRBV6-2/TRBV6-3
abundance: NA
CDR3aa: CASSYGGFSKGETQYF
CDR3nt: TGTGCCAGCAGTTACGGCGGCTTCTCAAAGGGAGAGACCCAGTACTTC

d_gene: NA
j_gene: TRBJ1-5
v_gene: TRBV6-1
abundance: NA
CDR3aa: CASKLGNSNQPQHF
CDR3nt: TGTGCCAGCAAATTAGGGAATAGCAATCAGCCCCAGCATTTT

d_gene: NA
j_gene: TRBJ1-2
v_gene: TRBV4-3
abundance: NA
CDR3aa: CASSQEGRTNYGYTF
CDR3nt: TGCGCCAGCAGCCAAGAGGGACGGACTAACTATGGCTACACCTTC

d_gene: TRBD2
j_gene: TRBJ2-2
v_gene: TRBV15
abundance: NA
CDR3aa: CATSTLAGSQTGELFF
CDR3nt: TGTGCCACCAGCACACTAGCGGGTTCTCAAACCGGGGAGCTGTTTTTT

d_gene: TRBD1
j_gene: TRBJ1-2
v_gene: TRBV6-5
abundance: NA
CDR3aa: CASSYAVGTGHGYTF
CDR3nt: TGTGCCAGCAGTTACGCAGTCGGGACAGGGCACGGCTACACCTTC

d_gene: TRBD1
j_gene: TRBJ2-3
v_gene: TRBV29-1
abundance: NA
CDR3aa: CSSGTGSTDTQYF
CDR3nt: TGCAGCTCCGGGACAGGATCCACAGATACGCAGTATTTT

d_gene: TRBD1
j_gene: TRBJ2-7
v_gene: TRBV29-1
abundance: few
CDR3aa: CSVQGAHEQYF
CDR3nt: TGCAGCGTGCAGGGGGCCCACGAGCAGTACTTC

d_gene: TRBD2
j_gene: TRBJ2-3
v_gene: TRBV6-1
abundance: few
CDR3aa: CASALAGGPAAGTDTQYF
CDR3nt: TGTGCCAGCGCCTTAGCGGGAGGGCCAGCGGCAGGGACAGATACGCAGTATTTT

d_gene: NA
j_gene: TRBJ2-1
v_gene: TRBV5-4
abundance: NA
CDR3aa: CASSLAMEEPEQFF
CDR3nt: TGTGCCAGCAGCTTGGCCATGGAGGAGCCTGAGCAGTTCTTC

d_gene: NA
j_gene: TRBJ2-4
v_gene: TRBV5-1
abundance: many
CDR3aa: CASSSADAADIQYF
CDR3nt: TGCGCCAGCAGCTCCGCGGACGCGGCAGACATTCAGTACTTC

d_gene: NA
j_gene: TRBJ2-3
v_gene: TRBV11-2
abundance: once
CDR3aa: CASSLGNRRQGIADTQYF
CDR3nt: TGTGCCAGCAGCTTAGGCAATCGGAGGCAGGGAATTGCAGATACGCAGTATTTT

d_gene: NA
j_gene: TRBJ2-2
v_gene: TRBV5-1
abundance: NA
CDR3aa: CASSQTGNTGELFF
CDR3nt: TGCGCCAGCAGCCAGACAGGGAACACCGGGGAGCTGTTTTTT

d_gene: NA
j_gene: TRBJ1-3
v_gene: TRBV20-1
abundance: few
CDR3aa: CSARHGSGNTIYF
CDR3nt: TGCAGTGCTAGACACGGCTCTGGAAACACCATATATTTT

d_gene: NA
j_gene: TRBJ2-5
v_gene: TRBV5-6
abundance: NA
CDR3aa: CASSQRTTGFQETQYF
CDR3nt: TGTGCCAGCAGCCAACGCACCACAGGGTTCCAAGAGACCCAGTACTTC

d_gene: TRBD2
j_gene: TRBJ2-1
v_gene: TRBV11-2
abundance: few
CDR3aa: CASRSGLAGFDEQFF
CDR3nt: TGTGCCAGCAGATCGGGACTAGCGGGATTCGATGAGCAGTTCTTC

d_gene: NA
j_gene: TRBJ1-2
v_gene: TRBV7-2
abundance: few
CDR3aa: CASRSWVETDGYTF
CDR3nt: TGTGCCAGCAGGAGTTGGGTTGAAACGGATGGCTACACCTTC

d_gene: NA
j_gene: TRBJ1-1
v_gene: TRBV5-5
abundance: NA
CDR3aa: CASSQRRGTVAEAFF
CDR3nt: TGTGCCAGCAGCCAACGGAGAGGGACGGTGGCTGAAGCTTTCTTT

d_gene: TRBD2
j_gene: TRBJ2-3
v_gene: TRBV5-1
abundance: NA
CDR3aa: CASSLASLAGAGDTQYF
CDR3nt: TGCGCCAGCAGCTTGGCCAGTTTGGCGGGAGCGGGAGATACGCAGTATTTT

d_gene: NA
j_gene: TRBJ2-3
v_gene: TRBV30
abundance: few
CDR3aa: CAWSVGTDTQYF
CDR3nt: TGTGCCTGGAGTGTTGGGACAGATACGCAGTATTTT

d_gene: NA
j_gene: TRBJ2-7
v_gene: TRBV3-1
abundance: NA
CDR3aa: CASSQGRGDRGYEQYF
CDR3nt: TGTGCCAGCAGCCAAGGGAGGGGGGATCGAGGCTACGAGCAGTACTTC

d_gene: TRBD2
j_gene: TRBJ2-1
v_gene: TRBV5-1
abundance: many
CDR3aa: CASSPPGLAKSSYNEQFF
CDR3nt: TGCGCCAGCAGCCCGCCGGGACTAGCGAAAAGCTCCTACAATGAGCAGTTCTTC

d_gene: TRBD2
j_gene: TRBJ2-1
v_gene: TRBV7-9
abundance: few
CDR3aa: CASSFPGGANEQFF
CDR3nt: TGTGCCAGCAGCTTCCCGGGGGGAGCGAATGAGCAGTTCTTC

d_gene: NA
j_gene: TRBJ2-3
v_gene: TRBV7-2
abundance: NA
CDR3aa: CASSSAEGRSRRTQYF
CDR3nt: TGTGCCAGCAGCTCCGCGGAAGGCAGGAGTAGGAGGACGCAGTATTTT

d_gene: NA
j_gene: TRBJ2-1
v_gene: TRBV7-9
abundance: few
CDR3aa: CASSSSQGSGPHNEQFF
CDR3nt: TGTGCCAGCAGCTCGAGCCAGGGATCAGGCCCCCACAATGAGCAGTTCTTC

d_gene: NA
j_gene: TRBJ2-1
v_gene: TRBV6-4
abundance: many
CDR3aa: CASSQSGEQFF
CDR3nt: TGTGCCAGCAGTCAGTCCGGTGAGCAGTTCTTC

d_gene: NA
j_gene: TRBJ2-7
v_gene: TRBV7-2
abundance: once
CDR3aa: CASKSAYEQYF
CDR3nt: TGTGCCAGCAAGAGCGCCTACGAGCAGTACTTC